This T cell receptor beta chain is drawn from a study of blood T cells in healthy people across ages. Overall study: About one barcoded TCR beta cDNA was captured per two T cells.

Germline CDR1 KGHDR, CDR2 SFDVKD. There are 13 residues in the CDR3. Trimming stripped 2 bases from V and 5 bases from J, with 8 bases between. Sample-barcoded 5' priming and a J-beta primer mix drove a second PCR of roughly 6 to 12 cycles. CDR3-containing paired-end reads numbered at least 2.5 million in each sample. TCRdb re-analysed the 5' RACE reads in MiXCR, keeping a single row per CDR3 protein. The table records 750,000 or so distinct CDR3 sequences, 20% to 25% of them present only once. Concerning this clonotype: Antigen unknown.

Study-wide points: It was held that the diversity estimates obtained from one million T cells were underestimates.

The data were also submitted as part of a second study, on T cells of mothers and their children. From that second work: More than five children and their three healthy Caucasian mothers were the donors.

This chain uses TRBV24-1 with TRBJ2-5; D ambiguous. This TCR was recovered from a boy aged 5 to 17 in good health. The sample consisted of blood. The CDR3 nucleotides read TGTGCCACCAGTGATTCGGGCGTGGAGACCCAGTACTTC. Amino acid sequence: CATSDSGVETQYF.